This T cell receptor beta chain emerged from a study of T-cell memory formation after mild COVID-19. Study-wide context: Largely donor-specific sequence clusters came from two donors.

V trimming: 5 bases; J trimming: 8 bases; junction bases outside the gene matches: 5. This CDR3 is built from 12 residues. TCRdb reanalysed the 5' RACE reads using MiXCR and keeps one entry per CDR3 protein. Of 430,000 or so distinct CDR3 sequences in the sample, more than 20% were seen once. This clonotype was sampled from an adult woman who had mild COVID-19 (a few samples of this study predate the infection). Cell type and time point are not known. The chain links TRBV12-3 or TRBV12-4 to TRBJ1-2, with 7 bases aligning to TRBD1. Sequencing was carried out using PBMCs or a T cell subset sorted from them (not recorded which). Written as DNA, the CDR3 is TGTGCCAGCAGTACCTTACAGGGGGGCTACACCTTC. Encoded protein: CASSTLQGGYTF.